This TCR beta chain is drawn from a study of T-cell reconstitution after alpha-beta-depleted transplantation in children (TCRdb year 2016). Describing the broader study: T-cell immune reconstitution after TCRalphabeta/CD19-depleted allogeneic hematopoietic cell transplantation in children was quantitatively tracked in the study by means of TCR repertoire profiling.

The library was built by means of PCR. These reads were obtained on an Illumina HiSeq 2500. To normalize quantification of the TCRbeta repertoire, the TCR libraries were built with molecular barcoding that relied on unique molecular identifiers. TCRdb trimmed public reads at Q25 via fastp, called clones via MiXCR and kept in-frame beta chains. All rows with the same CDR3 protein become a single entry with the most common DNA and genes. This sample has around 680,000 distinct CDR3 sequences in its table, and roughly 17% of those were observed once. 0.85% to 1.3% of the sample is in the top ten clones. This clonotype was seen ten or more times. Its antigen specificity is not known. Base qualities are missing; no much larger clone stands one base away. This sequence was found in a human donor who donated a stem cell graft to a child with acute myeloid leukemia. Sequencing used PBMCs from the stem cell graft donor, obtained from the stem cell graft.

The CDR3 region reads CSVLGTGGTSGGASTQYF. The sequenced DNA is TGCAGCGTTCTCGGGACAGGAGGGACTAGCGGGGGGGCCAGTACGCAGTATTTT. In this chain, TRBV29-1 is recombined with TRBJ2-3, and 16 junction bases match TRBD2. V loses 5 bases at its end and J loses 8 bases; junction bases beyond the gene matches: 16. CDR1 and CDR2, looked up from the germline V gene, are SQVTM and ANQGSEA. Spanning cysteine to phenylalanine, the CDR3 consists of 18 amino acids. This entry keeps only the CDR3 DNA: 54 bases, framed from base 1.